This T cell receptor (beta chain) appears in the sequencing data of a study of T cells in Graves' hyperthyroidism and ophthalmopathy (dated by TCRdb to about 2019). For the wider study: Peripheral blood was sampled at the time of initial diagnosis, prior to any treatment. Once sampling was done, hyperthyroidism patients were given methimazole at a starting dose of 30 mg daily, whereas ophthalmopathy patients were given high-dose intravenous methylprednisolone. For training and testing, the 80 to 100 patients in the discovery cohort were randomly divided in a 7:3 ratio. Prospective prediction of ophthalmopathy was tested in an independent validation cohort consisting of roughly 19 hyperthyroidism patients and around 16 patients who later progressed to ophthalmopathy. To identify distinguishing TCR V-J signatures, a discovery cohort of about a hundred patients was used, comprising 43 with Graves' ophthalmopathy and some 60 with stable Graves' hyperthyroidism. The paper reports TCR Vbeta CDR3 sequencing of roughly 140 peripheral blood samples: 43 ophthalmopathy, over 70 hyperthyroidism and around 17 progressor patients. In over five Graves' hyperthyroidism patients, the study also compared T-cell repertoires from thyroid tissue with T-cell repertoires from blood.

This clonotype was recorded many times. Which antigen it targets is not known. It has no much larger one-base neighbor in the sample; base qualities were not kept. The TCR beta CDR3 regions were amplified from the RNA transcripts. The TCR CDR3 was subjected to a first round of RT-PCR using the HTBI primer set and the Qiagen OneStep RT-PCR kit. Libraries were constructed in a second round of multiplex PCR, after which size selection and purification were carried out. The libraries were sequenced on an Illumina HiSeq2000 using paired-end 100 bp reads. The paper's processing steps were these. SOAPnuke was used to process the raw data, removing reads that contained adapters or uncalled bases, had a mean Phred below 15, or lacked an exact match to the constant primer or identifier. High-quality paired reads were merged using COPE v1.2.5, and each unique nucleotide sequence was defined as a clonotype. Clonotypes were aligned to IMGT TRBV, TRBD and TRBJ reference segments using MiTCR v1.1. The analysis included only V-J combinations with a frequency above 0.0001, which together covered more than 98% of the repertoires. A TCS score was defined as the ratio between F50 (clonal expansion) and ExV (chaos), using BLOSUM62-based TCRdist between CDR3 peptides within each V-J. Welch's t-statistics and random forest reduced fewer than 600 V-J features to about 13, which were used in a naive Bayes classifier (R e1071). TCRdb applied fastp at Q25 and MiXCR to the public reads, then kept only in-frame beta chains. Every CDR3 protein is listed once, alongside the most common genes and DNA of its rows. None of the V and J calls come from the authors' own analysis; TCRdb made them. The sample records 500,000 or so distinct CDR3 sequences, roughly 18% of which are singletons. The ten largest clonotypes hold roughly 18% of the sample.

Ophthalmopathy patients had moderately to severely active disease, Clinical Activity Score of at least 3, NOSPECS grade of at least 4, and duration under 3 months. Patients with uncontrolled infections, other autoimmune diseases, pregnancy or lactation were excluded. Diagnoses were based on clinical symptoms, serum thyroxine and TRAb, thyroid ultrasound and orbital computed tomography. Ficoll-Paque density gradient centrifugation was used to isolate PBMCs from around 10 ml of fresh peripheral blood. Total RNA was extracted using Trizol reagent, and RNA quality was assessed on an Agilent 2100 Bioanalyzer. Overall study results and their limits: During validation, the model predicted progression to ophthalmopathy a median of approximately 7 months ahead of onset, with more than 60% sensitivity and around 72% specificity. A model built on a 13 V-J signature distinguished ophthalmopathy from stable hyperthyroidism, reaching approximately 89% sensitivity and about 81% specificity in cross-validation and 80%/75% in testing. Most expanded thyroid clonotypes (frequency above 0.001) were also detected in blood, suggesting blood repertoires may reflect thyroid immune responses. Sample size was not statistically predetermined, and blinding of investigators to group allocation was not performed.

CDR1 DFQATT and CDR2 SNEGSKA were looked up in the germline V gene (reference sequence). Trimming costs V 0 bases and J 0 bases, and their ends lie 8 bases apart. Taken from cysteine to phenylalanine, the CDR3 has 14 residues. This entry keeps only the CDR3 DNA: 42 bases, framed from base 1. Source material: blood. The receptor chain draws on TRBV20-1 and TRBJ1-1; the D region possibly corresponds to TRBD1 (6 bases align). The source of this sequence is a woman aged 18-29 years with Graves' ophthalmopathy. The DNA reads TGCAGTGCTAGAGAGGACAGCGTGAACACTGAAGCTTTCTTT. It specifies CSAREDSVNTEAFF.